This T cell receptor beta chain was documented in a study of blood T cell repertoires in COVID-19. Study at large: Samples came from the United States, Italy and Spain, spanning acute and convalescent COVID-19. From T cells, B-cell-depleted T cells, or PBMCs came the material, which was cDNA or gDNA.

Authors' analysis steps: Amplifying reference gene primers gave estimates of nucleated cell counts. Libraries were prepared by immunoSEQ multiplex PCR; TCRdb keeps only in-frame clonotypes and omits some of them. That table supplies the V and J calls and clone size; D and trimming were determined from the DNA. The table shows about 210,000 clones, with 65% to 90% occurring only once. Self-reported history from a screening survey and questionnaire set each donor's cohort. Germline V gene data show CDR1 as SGDLS and CDR2 as YYNGEE. The CDR3 has 16 residues. J was trimmed by 4 bases and V by 3 bases; bases with no gene match: 8.

The receptor was isolated from a woman aged 50 to 65 with acute COVID-19. The chain has TRBV9 and TRBJ2-3, with 10 bases identical to TRBD2. The specimen sequenced was PBMCs or T cells enriched from blood (not recorded which). CDR3 sequence: CASSADSGGPSDTQYF. The CDR3 DNA reads as TGTGCCAGCAGCGCAGATAGCGGGGGGCCCTCAGATACGCAGTATTTT. Filled out from reference TRBV9 and TRBJ2-3, the complete variable domain reads DSGVTQTPKHLITATGQRVTLRCSPRSGDLSVYWYQQSLDQGLQFLIQYYNGEERAKGNILERFSAQQFPDLHSELNLSSLELGDSALYFCASSADSGGPSDTQYFGPGTRLTVL.